The 4 T cell receptor beta chains below were found in one sample sequenced in a study of OX40 agonist ivuxolimab in advanced cancers. The method was immunoSEQ multiplex PCR; TCRdb's version includes in-frame clones alone and lacks a portion of them. The table has around 70,000 clones, over 80% seen once. Material: CD4+ or CD8+ T cells sorted from blood, obtained in a trial of the OX40 agonist ivuxolimab. These TCRs come from an adult with an advanced solid tumor such as melanoma, head and neck, liver or kidney cancer.

CDR3: CASSFTGDWDTGELFF. The CDR3 nucleotides are TGTGCCAGCAGCTTTACAGGGGATTGGGACACCGGGGAGCTGTTTTTT. The chain is built from TRBV7-9 and TRBJ2-2; 7 nucleotides align to TRBD1. The CDR3 totals 16 residues. Germline CDR1 reads SEHNR; CDR2 reads FQNEAQ (reference sequence). V lost 3 bases to trimming and J lost 3 bases; unmatched junction nucleotides: 7.

This chain joins TRBV28 and TRBJ1-1, with D maybe TRBD1 (5 bases). V was trimmed by 4 bases and J by 8 bases, leaving 8 bases between them. Germline CDR1 reads MDHEN; CDR2 reads SYDVKM. The CDR3 is made up of 11 amino acids. This CDR3 is CASSWGLEAFF. The CDR3 DNA is TGTGCCAGCAGTTGGGGACTAGAAGCTTTCTTT.

V is TRBV7-9 and J is TRBJ1-1, with no clear D. CDR3 length: 16 amino acids. Per the germline V gene, CDR1 is SEHNR and CDR2 is FQNEAQ (reference sequence). The V and J ends lost 1 base and 10 bases respectively, with 22 bases between them. The CDR3 sequence is CASSLEVEAARIGAFF. The CDR3 bases are TGTGCCAGCAGCTTAGAGGTAGAGGCGGCCCGGATCGGAGCTTTCTTT.

In this sample, this clone turned up once. The gene calls are TRBV11-2 and TRBJ1-1, with D maybe TRBD1 (5 bases). This CDR3 is 13 amino acids long. Germline V lookup: CDR1 SGHAT, CDR2 FQNNGV. The V and J ends lost 4 bases and 1 base respectively, with 7 bases between them. CDR3 residues: CASSYRGNTEAFF. DNA for the CDR3: TGTGCCAGCAGCTATAGGGGGAACACTGAAGCTTTCTTT.